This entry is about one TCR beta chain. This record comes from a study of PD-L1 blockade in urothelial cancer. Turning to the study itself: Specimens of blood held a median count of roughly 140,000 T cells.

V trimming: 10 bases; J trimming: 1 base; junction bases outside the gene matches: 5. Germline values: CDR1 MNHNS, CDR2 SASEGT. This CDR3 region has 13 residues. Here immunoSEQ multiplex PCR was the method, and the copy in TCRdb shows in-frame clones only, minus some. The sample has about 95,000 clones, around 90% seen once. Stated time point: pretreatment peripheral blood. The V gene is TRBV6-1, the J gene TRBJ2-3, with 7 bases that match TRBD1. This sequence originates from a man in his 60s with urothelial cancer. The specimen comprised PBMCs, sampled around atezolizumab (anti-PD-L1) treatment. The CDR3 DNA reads TGTGCCATGCGGACAGGAGGCACAGATACGCAGTATTTT. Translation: CAMRTGGTDTQYF.